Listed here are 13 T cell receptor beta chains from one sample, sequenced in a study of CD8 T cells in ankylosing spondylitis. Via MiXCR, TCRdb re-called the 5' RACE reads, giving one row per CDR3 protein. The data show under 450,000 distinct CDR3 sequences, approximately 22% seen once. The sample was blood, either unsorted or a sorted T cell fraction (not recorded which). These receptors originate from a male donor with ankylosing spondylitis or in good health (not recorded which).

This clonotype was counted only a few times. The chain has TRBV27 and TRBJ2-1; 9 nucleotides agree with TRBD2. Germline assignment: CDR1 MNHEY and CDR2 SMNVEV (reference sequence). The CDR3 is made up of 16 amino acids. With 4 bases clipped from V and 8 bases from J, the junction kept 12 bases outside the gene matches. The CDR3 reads CASSSGGGGARDEQFF. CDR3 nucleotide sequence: TGTGCCAGCAGTTCCGGGGGCGGGGGGGCTCGGGATGAGCAGTTCTTC.

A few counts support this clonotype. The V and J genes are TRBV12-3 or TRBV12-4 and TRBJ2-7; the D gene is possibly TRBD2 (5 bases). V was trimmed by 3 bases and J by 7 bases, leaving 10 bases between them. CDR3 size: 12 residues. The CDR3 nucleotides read TGTGCCAGCAGTTTTGTGACGGGAGAGCAGTACTTC. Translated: CASSFVTGEQYF.

CDR3 loop: CASSRTDVETQYF. CDR3 bases: TGCGCCAGCAGCCGGACAGACGTGGAGACCCAGTACTTC. The chain links TRBV4-1 to TRBJ2-5, with D possibly TRBD1 on 6 matching bases. The CDR3 length is 13 residues. CDR1 is MGHRA, CDR2 YSYEKL, per germline. V shed 4 bases and J shed 5 bases, with 11 bases lying between them.

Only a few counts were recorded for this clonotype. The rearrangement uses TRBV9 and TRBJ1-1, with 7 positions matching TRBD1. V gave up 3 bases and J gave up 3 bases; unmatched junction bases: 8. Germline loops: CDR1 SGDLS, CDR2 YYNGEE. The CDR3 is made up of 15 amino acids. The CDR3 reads CASSAKGDSHTEAFF. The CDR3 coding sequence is TGTGCCAGCAGCGCGAAGGGGGACAGCCACACTGAAGCTTTCTTT.

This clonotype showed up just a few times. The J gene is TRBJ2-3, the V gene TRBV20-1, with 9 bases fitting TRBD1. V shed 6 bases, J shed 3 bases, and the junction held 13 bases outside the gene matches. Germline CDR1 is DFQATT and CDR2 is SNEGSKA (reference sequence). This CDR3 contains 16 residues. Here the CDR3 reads CSAPRTGDLGTDTQYF. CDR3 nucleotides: TGCAGTGCCCCCCGGACAGGGGACCTGGGAACAGATACGCAGTATTTT.

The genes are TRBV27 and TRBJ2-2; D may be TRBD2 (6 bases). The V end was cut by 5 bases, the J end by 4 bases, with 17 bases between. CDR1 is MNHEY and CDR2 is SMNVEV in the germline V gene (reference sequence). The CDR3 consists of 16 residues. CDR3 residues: CASSKTGGALTGELFF. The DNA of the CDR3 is TGTGCCAGCAGTAAAACCGGGGGTGCCCTCACCGGGGAGCTGTTTTTT.

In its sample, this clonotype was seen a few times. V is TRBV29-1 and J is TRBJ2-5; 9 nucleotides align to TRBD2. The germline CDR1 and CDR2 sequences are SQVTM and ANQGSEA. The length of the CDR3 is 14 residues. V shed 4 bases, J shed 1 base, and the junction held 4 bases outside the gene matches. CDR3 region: CSVGSGGLQETQYF. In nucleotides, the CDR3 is TGCAGCGTTGGTAGCGGGGGCCTCCAAGAGACCCAGTACTTC.

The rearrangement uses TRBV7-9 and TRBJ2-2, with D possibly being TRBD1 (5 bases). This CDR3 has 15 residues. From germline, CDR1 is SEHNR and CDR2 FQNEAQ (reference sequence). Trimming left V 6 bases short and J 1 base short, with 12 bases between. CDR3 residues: CASSGRTLNTGELFF. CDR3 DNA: TGTGCCAGCAGTGGGCGGACATTGAACACCGGGGAGCTGTTTTTT.

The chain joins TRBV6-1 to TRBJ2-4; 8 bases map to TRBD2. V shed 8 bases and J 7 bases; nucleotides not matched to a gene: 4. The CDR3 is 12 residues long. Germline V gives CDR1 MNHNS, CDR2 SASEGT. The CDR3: CASAGGGNIQYF. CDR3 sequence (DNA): TGTGCCAGCGCCGGGGGGGGCAACATTCAGTACTTC.

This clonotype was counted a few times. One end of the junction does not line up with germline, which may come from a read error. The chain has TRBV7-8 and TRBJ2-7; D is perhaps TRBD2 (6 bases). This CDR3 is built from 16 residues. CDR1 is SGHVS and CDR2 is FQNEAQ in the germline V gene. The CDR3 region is CASSSGSGLPSYEQCF. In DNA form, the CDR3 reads TGTGCCAGCAGCTCCGGCAGCGGGTTACCCTCCTACGAGCAGTGCTTC.

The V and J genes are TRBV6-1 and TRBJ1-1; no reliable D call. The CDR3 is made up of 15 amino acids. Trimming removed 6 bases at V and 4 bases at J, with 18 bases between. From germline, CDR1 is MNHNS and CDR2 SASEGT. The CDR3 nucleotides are TGTGCCAGCAGCACCGTCGACGTAGGGAGCACTGAAGCTTTCTTT. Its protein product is CASSTVDVGSTEAFF.

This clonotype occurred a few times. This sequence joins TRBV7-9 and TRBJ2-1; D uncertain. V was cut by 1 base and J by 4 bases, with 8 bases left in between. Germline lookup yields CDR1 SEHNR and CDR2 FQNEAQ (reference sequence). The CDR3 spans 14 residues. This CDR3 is CASSLEEQYNEQFF. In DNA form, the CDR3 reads TGTGCCAGCAGCTTAGAGGAACAGTACAATGAGCAGTTCTTC.

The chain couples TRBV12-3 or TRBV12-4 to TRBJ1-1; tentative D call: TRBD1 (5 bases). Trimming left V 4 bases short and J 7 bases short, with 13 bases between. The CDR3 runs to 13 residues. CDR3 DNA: TGTGCCAGCAGTTCTCCCCTGGGGGTTGAAGCTTTCTTT. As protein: CASSSPLGVEAFF.